This T cell receptor beta chain appears in the sequencing data of a study of T-cell reconstitution after alpha-beta-depleted transplantation in children. This clonotype was counted at least ten times. Preparation of the TCRbeta library involved a method that used unique molecular identifiers. TCRdb itself ran the PCR reads through MiXCR, one entry per CDR3 protein. The sample includes 190,000 or so distinct CDR3 sequences, over 5.5% seen only once; the top ten take more than 2.5%. J lost 7 bases, V lost 1 base, and 3 bases had no gene match. The CDR3 length is 14 residues. Germline CDR1 LGHDT, CDR2 YNNKEL (reference sequence).

The receptor was derived from a human donor who donated a stem cell graft to a child with Wiskott-Aldrich syndrome. Sequences were derived from PBMCs from the stem cell graft donor, sampled from the stem cell graft. The rearrangement links TRBV3-1 to TRBJ2-1; 8 nucleotides match TRBD2. This CDR3 reads CASSQAGGSNEQFF. The CDR3 nucleotides read TGTGCCAGCAGCCAAGCGGGGGGGAGTAATGAGCAGTTCTTC.